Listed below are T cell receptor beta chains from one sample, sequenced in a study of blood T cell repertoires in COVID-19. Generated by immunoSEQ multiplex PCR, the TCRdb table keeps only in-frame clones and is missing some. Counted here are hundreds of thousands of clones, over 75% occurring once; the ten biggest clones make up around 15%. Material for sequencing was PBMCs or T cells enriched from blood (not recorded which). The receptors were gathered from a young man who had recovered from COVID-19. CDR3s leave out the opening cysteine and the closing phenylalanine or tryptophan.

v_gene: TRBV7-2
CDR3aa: ASSLGGQETQY

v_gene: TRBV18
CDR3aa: ASSPTPGTNYGYT

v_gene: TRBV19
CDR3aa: ASSPSLYGYT

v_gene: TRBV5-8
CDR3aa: ASSSSAGELF

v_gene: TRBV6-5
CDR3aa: ASSYADRAGEQY

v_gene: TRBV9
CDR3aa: ASSEGLAGYNEQF

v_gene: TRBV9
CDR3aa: ASSVDGQGNEQF

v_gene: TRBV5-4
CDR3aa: ASSLLAEETQY

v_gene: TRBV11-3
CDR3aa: ASSLAGAGGETQY

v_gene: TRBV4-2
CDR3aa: ASSPQGPTGELF

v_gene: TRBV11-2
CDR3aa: ASSLDLRRTSSYNSPLH

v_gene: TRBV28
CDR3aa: ATLRGSVNYGYT